A single sample gave rise to the 22 T cell receptor beta chains below, sequenced in a study of blood T cell repertoires in COVID-19. Sequencing used immunoSEQ multiplex PCR; TCRdb keeps in-frame clones, though not all of them. The table lists roughly 90,000 clones, 89% of them singletons. The sequenced sample was peripheral blood. The receptors originated from a woman aged 80 or over with active COVID-19.

The chain employs TRBV5-1 and TRBJ2-7; 8 bases are a match to TRBD1. Trimming cost V 0 bases and J 4 bases; bases outside gene matches: 6. The CDR3 is 15 residues long. Germline CDR1 and CDR2: SGHRS and YFSETQ. The CDR3 spells CASSLAPDRVYEQYF. In DNA form, the CDR3 reads TGCGCCAGCAGCTTGGCCCCGGACAGGGTGTACGAGCAGTACTTC.

The V gene is TRBV5-4, the J gene TRBJ2-3; TRBD2 matches at 7 bases. Germline V gives CDR1 SGHNT, CDR2 YYREEE (reference sequence). V was pared by 4 bases and J by 0 bases, with 2 bases of the junction left unmatched. The CDR3 has 14 residues. CDR3 amino acids: CASSGTISTDTQYF. CDR3 DNA: TGTGCCAGCAGCGGGACTATCAGCACAGATACGCAGTATTTT.

The gene calls are TRBV12-3 or TRBV12-4 and TRBJ2-1; D gene uncertain. The CDR3 spans 11 residues. V was clipped by 5 bases and J by 4 bases, with 3 bases between them. The CDR3 here is CASSRYNEQFF. As DNA, the CDR3 is TGTGCCAGCAGTCGTTACAATGAGCAGTTCTTC.

V usage is TRBV12-3 or TRBV12-4 and J usage is TRBJ1-5, with D unclear. This CDR3 contains 12 residues. V shed 3 bases and J shed 6 bases, with 6 bases lying between them. The CDR3 region is CASSFRGQPQHF. The CDR3, as DNA: TGTGCCAGCAGTTTCCGGGGTCAGCCCCAGCATTTT.

A remark on this clone: Because it lacks the conserved phenylalanine or tryptophan at the end, this CDR3 is likely a read error. The DNA is omitted, as the CDR3 cannot be located on it reliably, and the CDR3 follows TCRdb's listing. The chain links TRBV7-3 to TRBJ1-6. CDR1 is SGHTA and CDR2 is FQGTGA in the germline V gene. The CDR3 length is 8 residues, termini included. CDR3 in amino acids: CASSLDSY.

V and J are TRBV7-2 and TRBJ2-5, with 8 bases lining up with TRBD2. The germline V gene has CDR1 SGHTA and CDR2 FQGNSA. CDR3 length: 16 residues. With 1 base clipped from V and 2 bases from J, the junction kept 6 bases outside the gene matches. CDR3 protein: CASSLVLAGQQETQYF. As DNA, the CDR3 is TGTGCCAGCAGCTTAGTTTTAGCGGGGCAGCAAGAGACCCAGTACTTC.

The V and J genes are TRBV18 and TRBJ1-5, with TRBD1 matching over 8 bases. This CDR3 region has 18 residues. V shed 3 bases and J 4 bases; nucleotides not matched to a gene: 14. Looked up from germline, CDR1 is KGHSH and CDR2 is LQKENI. The CDR3 DNA is TGTGCCAGCTCACCCCTGCGAGGAGGCAGGGGGCCTAATCAGCCCCAGCATTTT. This gives the protein CASSPLRGGRGPNQPQHF.

This clone was detected once. The chain employs TRBV27 and TRBJ2-1; TRBD1 matches at 11 bases. J was trimmed by 4 bases and V by 8 bases; bases with no gene match: 1. The length of the CDR3 is 13 residues. Per the germline V gene, CDR1 is MNHEY and CDR2 is SMNVEV (reference sequence). The CDR3 bases are TGTGCCAGCGGGACAGGGGGGTACAATGAGCAGTTCTTC. It is translated as CASGTGGYNEQFF.

This sequence joins TRBV28 and TRBJ1-2; 7 nucleotides line up with TRBD1. V was clipped by 3 bases and J by 6 bases; unmatched bases: 4. In germline, CDR1 is MDHEN, CDR2 SYDVKM. The CDR3 is 13 residues long. DNA of the CDR3: TGTGCCAGCAGTTTGACAGGGAGTAATGGCTACACCTTC. This sequence encodes CASSLTGSNGYTF.

CDR3 residues: CASSPAQETQYF. The CDR3 DNA is TGTGCCAGCTCACCGGCCCAAGAGACCCAGTACTTC. The genes are TRBV18 and TRBJ2-5; no reliable D call. The CDR3 loop spans 12 amino acids. With 3 bases removed from V and 1 base from J, the gap between germline ends came to 3 bases. Germline-derived CDR1 and CDR2 are KGHSH and LQKENI.

The chain links TRBV7-9 to TRBJ1-2; D gene ambiguous. This CDR3 spans 15 amino acids. The germline CDR1 and CDR2 sequences are SEHNR and FQNEAQ (reference sequence). V was cut by 5 bases and J by 3 bases, with 16 bases left in between. The CDR3 spells CASSHRRASDYGYTF. The CDR3 bases are TGTGCCAGCAGCCACCGGAGGGCGAGCGACTATGGCTACACCTTC. Using reference TRBV7-9 and TRBJ1-2 for the parts outside the CDR3, the full variable domain is DTGVSQNPRHKITKRGQNVTFRCDPISEHNRLYWYRQTLGQGPEFLTYFQNEAQLEKSRLLSDRFSAERPKGSFSTLEIQRTEQGDSAMYLCASSHRRASDYGYTFGSGTRLTVV.

The chain combines TRBV19 with TRBJ2-1, with 7 bases fitting TRBD1. The germline gives CDR1 LNHDA, CDR2 SQIVND (reference sequence). With V trimmed by 10 bases and J by 5 bases, 11 bases remained unmatched. The CDR3 extends over 14 amino acids. This chain's CDR3 is CATQGQRNNNEQFF. CDR3 sequence (DNA): TGTGCCACCCAGGGACAGAGAAATAACAATGAGCAGTTCTTC.

This chain connects TRBV6-5 to TRBJ1-3; 10 nucleotides agree with TRBD1. The CDR3 covers 15 residues. Looked up from germline, CDR1 is MNHEY and CDR2 is SVGAGI. V was pared by 5 bases and J by 3 bases, with 4 bases of the junction left unmatched. The CDR3 bases are TGTGCCAGCAGTCACCGGGACAGGGGTGGAAACACCATATATTTT. This translates into CASSHRDRGGNTIYF.

This clone was seen a single time. V gene TRBV19 combines with J gene TRBJ1-4; TRBD1 matches 8 bases. Germline V CDR1 and CDR2: LNHDA, SQIVND (reference sequence). The CDR3 totals 16 residues. J gave up 0 bases and V 6 bases, and 6 bases lay outside the gene matches. CDR3 residues: CASRKTGAATNEKLFF. DNA for the CDR3: TGTGCCAGTAGGAAGACAGGGGCCGCAACTAATGAAAAACTGTTTTTT.

The V gene is TRBV5-1, the J gene TRBJ2-3; D unresolved. Per germline, CDR1 SGHRS and CDR2 YFSETQ. The CDR3 spans 12 residues. V was pared by 1 base and J by 3 bases, with 3 bases between. CDR3 nucleotide sequence: TGCGCCAGCAGCTTGACAACAGATACGCAGTATTTT. This translates into CASSLTTDTQYF.

This sequence joins TRBV2 and TRBJ2-7; 7 positions agree with TRBD1. Trimming cost V 6 bases and J 6 bases; bases outside gene matches: 8. Germline CDR1 is SNHLY and CDR2 is FYNNEI. This CDR3 is built from 13 residues. This chain's CDR3 is CASSYRGRAEQYF. The CDR3 nucleotides are TGTGCCAGCAGCTACAGGGGACGGGCCGAGCAGTACTTC.

V usage is TRBV9 and J usage is TRBJ2-3, with a weak D call TRBD1 (5 bases). Germline values: CDR1 SGDLS, CDR2 YYNGEE. With 4 bases removed from V and 0 bases from J, the gap between germline ends came to 15 bases. The CDR3 has 16 amino acids. DNA for the CDR3: TGTGCCAGCAGCCCCAGGGTCGGTTCTAGCACAGATACGCAGTATTTT. It translates to CASSPRVGSSTDTQYF.

The chain has TRBV11-2 and TRBJ2-1; TRBD2 matches 8 bases. Per germline, CDR1 SGHAT and CDR2 FQNNGV. With 5 bases clipped from V and 5 bases from J, the junction kept 17 bases outside the gene matches. The CDR3 contains 18 residues. The CDR3 DNA sequence: TGTGCCAGCAGCGGGAAGGGGACTAGTTGGTTAAACCACAATGAGCAGTTCTTC. This gives the protein CASSGKGTSWLNHNEQFF.

This chain links TRBV27 with TRBJ2-3; D call uncertain. This CDR3 has 17 residues. V gave up 2 bases and J gave up 2 bases, with 17 bases separating them. Per germline, CDR1 MNHEY and CDR2 SMNVEV (reference sequence). CDR3 amino acids: CASSLRPRGLNTDTQYF. In DNA, the CDR3 is TGTGCCAGCAGTTTACGCCCCCGCGGCCTCAACACAGATACGCAGTATTTT.

V usage is TRBV27 and J usage is TRBJ2-1; 10 nucleotides agree with TRBD2. Trimming took 3 bases from V and 3 from J; bases not matched to a gene: 17. This CDR3 comprises 20 residues. Per the germline V gene, CDR1 is MNHEY and CDR2 is SMNVEV (reference sequence). CDR3 bases: TGTGCCAGCAGTTTTCCCACTAGCGGGATAGGAGGGGACCTCTACAATGAGCAGTTCTTC. It specifies CASSFPTSGIGGDLYNEQFF.

This clone showed up just once. The chain uses TRBV28 and TRBJ2-7; TRBD1 matches 9 bases. The CDR3 has 15 residues. The V and J ends lost 3 bases and 1 base, in that order; junction bases with no gene match: 4. Germline CDR1 reads MDHEN; CDR2 reads SYDVKM. Here the CDR3 reads CASSFYRGPSYEQYF. The CDR3 nucleotides read TGTGCCAGCAGTTTTTACAGGGGGCCTTCCTACGAGCAGTACTTC.

This chain joins TRBV6-2 or TRBV6-3 and TRBJ1-6; a weak D match, TRBD1 (6 bases). Germline loops: CDR1 MNHEY, CDR2 SVGEGT. The V end was cut by 4 bases, the J end by 10 bases, with 14 bases between. The CDR3 has 14 amino acids. The chain's CDR3 is CASSSTGPGSPLHF. In DNA form, the CDR3 reads TGTGCCAGCAGTTCGACAGGTCCCGGCTCACCCCTCCACTTT.